This T cell receptor beta chain was identified during a study of early T cells in non-severe SARS-CoV-2 infection. This clonotype has ten or more counts. Each CDR3 protein gets one entry after TCRdb re-called the 5' RACE reads with MiXCR. The sample holds fewer than 50,000 distinct CDR3 sequences, roughly 6% seen once. The germline V gene has CDR1 DFQATT and CDR2 SNEGSKA (reference sequence). V gave up 5 bases and J gave up 2 bases, with 15 bases separating them. This CDR3 has 15 amino acids. Sequencing was performed on whole blood. The clonotype comes from an adult who was a healthcare worker with PCR-confirmed SARS-CoV-2 infection or an uninfected control (not recorded which). The chain uses TRBV20-1 and TRBJ2-2, with a possible D match to TRBD1 (5 bases). The CDR3 protein is CSASPDSANTGELFF. The CDR3 coding sequence is TGCAGTGCTTCCCCCGACAGCGCAAACACCGGGGAGCTGTTTTTT.